Given below is one T cell receptor (beta chain) in context. Its antigen remains unidentified. It was with 60 Vbeta and 13 Jbeta primers that the PCR ran. Only in-frame clones appear in the TCRdb table, and some are missing; sequencing was by immunoSEQ multiplex PCR. The sample data list around 210,000 clones. This specimen belongs to a study of cytomegalovirus exposure and HLA in healthy donors. The study, taken as a whole, reports: Analysis was carried out at a later point, and it linked a missense DCLRE1C variant to TCR beta V- and J-gene trimming.

The receptor's source is a woman in her twenties or thirties in good health and CMV-seropositive. The sequencing input was PBMCs.

CDR3 nucleotides: TGCAGCGCTGGGGTACAGGGGATAAGGCATGAGCAGTTCTTC. Its protein product is CSAGVQGIRHEQFF. The rearrangement joins TRBV29-1 to TRBJ2-1; 7 bases match TRBD1. Germline V gives CDR1 SQVTM, CDR2 ANQGSEA. Trimming at V came to 7 bases and at J to 8 bases, leaving 14 bases not matched to a gene. This CDR3 spans 14 amino acids.